The 23 T cell receptor beta chains below all came from one sample that was sequenced in a study of shared clonotypes between healthy human individuals. Terminally differentiated effector memory CD45RA+ cells were excluded from the naive CD8 cells, which were CD45RO-negative and positively selected for CCR7. TCRdb keeps only in-frame clones here, not all; method: immunoSEQ multiplex PCR. The sample lists millions of clones; about 93% were seen once. Sequencing used naive CD8+ T cells from PBMCs. The receptors originated from a young man in good health. Some clones in this sample may be carry-over from other donors' samples.

The CDR3 region is CASSASLAGGVDTQYF. Here the CDR3 DNA reads TGTGCCAGTAGTGCCTCACTAGCGGGAGGGGTAGATACGCAGTATTTT. This chain joins TRBV19 and TRBJ2-3; 13 nucleotides line up with TRBD2. CDR3 length: 16 amino acids. V dropped 5 bases and J dropped 5; count of bases not matched to a gene: 7. The germline V gene has CDR1 LNHDA and CDR2 SQIVND (reference sequence).

The genes are TRBV30 and TRBJ2-7; 10 bases line up with TRBD2. This CDR3 is 15 amino acids long. Germline-derived CDR1 and CDR2 are GTSNPN and SVGIG (reference sequence). The junction had 9 bases not matched to a gene; V was cut back by 4 bases and J by 3 bases. CDR3 sequence: CAWTGLAGVHYEQYF. As DNA, the CDR3 is TGTGCCTGGACGGGCCTAGCGGGAGTTCACTACGAGCAGTACTTC.

The chain recombines TRBV7-2 with TRBJ2-7; D not certain. This CDR3 is 15 amino acids long. Trimming removed 2 bases from V and 4 bases from J, with 15 bases in between. CDR1 and CDR2 (germline): SGHTA, FQGNSA. The CDR3 here is CASSLSSGTKYEQYF. The DNA for the CDR3 is TGTGCCAGCAGCTTATCAAGTGGTACCAAGTACGAGCAGTACTTC. Drawing the rest from reference TRBV7-2 and TRBJ2-7, the complete variable domain is GAGVSQSPSNKVTEKGKDVELRCDPISGHTALYWYRQSLGQGLEFLIYFQGNSAPDKSGLPSDRFSAERTGGSVSTLTIQRTQQEDSAVYLCASSLSSGTKYEQYFGPGTRLTVT.

The chain combines TRBV29-1 with TRBJ2-7, with 8 positions matching TRBD2. Germline V gives CDR1 SQVTM, CDR2 ANQGSEA. Losses at the gene ends were 3 bases for V and 2 bases for J; bases not matched to a gene: 6. The CDR3 has 14 residues. The CDR3 spells CSVEGSGAPYEQYF. Written as DNA, the CDR3 is TGCAGCGTTGAGGGTAGCGGGGCCCCCTACGAGCAGTACTTC.

The genes are TRBV4-3 and TRBJ2-7, with a tentative D call TRBD2 (6 bases). Trimming removed 1 base from V and 4 bases from J, with 17 bases in between. This CDR3 region has 16 residues. Looked up from germline, CDR1 is LGHNA and CDR2 is YSLEER. The CDR3 sequence is CASSQGKGSGGYEQYF. The CDR3 nucleotides are TGCGCCAGCAGCCAAGGTAAGGGTAGCGGCGGTTACGAGCAGTACTTC.

The V gene is TRBV7-2, the J gene TRBJ2-7, with TRBD2 identical over 14 bases. This CDR3 contains 15 residues. J gave up 3 bases and V 3 bases, and 1 base lay outside the gene matches. Germline CDR1 SGHTA, CDR2 FQGNSA. The DNA of the CDR3 is TGTGCCAGCAGCTTGGGACTAGCGGGAGACTACGAGCAGTACTTC. The encoded protein is CASSLGLAGDYEQYF.

The CDR3 bases are TGTGCCAGTAGTACCCGACAGGCTCTTGGCTACACCTTC. This gives the protein CASSTRQALGYTF. This chain uses TRBV19 with TRBJ1-2; D might be TRBD1 (6 bases). The CDR3 spans 13 residues. V dropped 4 bases and J dropped 7 bases, with 13 bases sitting between them. Germline V gives CDR1 LNHDA, CDR2 SQIVND (reference sequence).

J is TRBJ1-1 and V is TRBV7-9; D might be TRBD1 (5 bases). The germline V gene encodes CDR1 SEHNR and CDR2 FQNEAQ (reference sequence). V was shortened by 4 bases and J by 5 bases, with 20 bases between the two germline ends. The CDR3 sequence is 16 residues long. The CDR3 region is CASSSQRSRSGTEAFF. The CDR3 nucleotides are TGTGCCAGCAGCTCCCAAAGGAGCCGCTCAGGGACTGAAGCTTTCTTT.

The V and J genes are TRBV10-1 and TRBJ2-2, with 10 bases matching TRBD2. The V segment lost 2 bases and the J segment 0 bases; nucleotides outside the gene matches: 9. Germline V CDR1 and CDR2: WNHNN, SYGVQD (reference sequence). This CDR3 is 19 amino acids long. DNA of the CDR3: TGCGCCAGCAGTGAGACGCGACTAGCGGGTTGGACGAACACCGGGGAGCTGTTTTTT. This sequence encodes CASSETRLAGWTNTGELFF.

CDR3 loop: CASMGLSNEQYF. The CDR3 coding sequence is TGTGCCAGCATGGGTTTGAGTAACGAGCAGTACTTC. V is TRBV27 and J is TRBJ2-7, with unresolved D. The CDR3 has 12 residues. Trimming left V 7 bases short and J 5 bases short, with 12 bases between. The germline gives CDR1 MNHEY, CDR2 SMNVEV (reference sequence).

The chain joins TRBV7-9 to TRBJ1-2, with D possibly TRBD1 on 6 matching bases. Trimming pared 0 bases from V and 1 base from J, leaving 12 bases between. Per germline, CDR1 SEHNR and CDR2 FQNEAQ (reference sequence). The CDR3 contains 16 residues. The CDR3 here is CASSLAKDSVNYGYTF. The CDR3 region has the DNA TGTGCCAGCAGCTTAGCAAAGGACAGCGTTAACTATGGCTACACCTTC.

The chain combines TRBV29-1 with TRBJ2-1; possibly TRBD1 or TRBD2 for D (5 bases each). V was shortened by 0 bases and J by 11 bases, with 14 bases between the two germline ends. CDR3 length: 13 amino acids. The germline CDR1 and CDR2 sequences are SQVTM and ANQGSEA. CDR3 sequence: CSVEEGTAGKQFF. Here the CDR3 DNA reads TGCAGCGTTGAAGAAGGGACGGCTGGGAAGCAGTTCTTC.

The chain couples TRBV28 to TRBJ2-3, with TRBD2 identical over 11 bases. V was pared by 5 bases and J by 2 bases, with 3 bases of the junction left unmatched. The CDR3 consists of 15 residues. In germline, CDR1 is MDHEN, CDR2 SYDVKM. The CDR3, as DNA: TGTGCCAGCAGTAAACTAGCGGGGGACACAGATACGCAGTATTTT. Its protein is CASSKLAGDTDTQYF.

The sample holds one count of this clone. V and J are TRBV9 and TRBJ2-2, with D perhaps matching TRBD2 (5 bases). The V gene's germline CDR1 is SGDLS and CDR2 YYNGEE. The CDR3 loop spans 15 amino acids. Trimming shortened V by 4 bases and J by 6 bases, and 16 bases separated the two germline ends. CDR3 DNA: TGTGCCAGCAGCAATAGCGTAAACCGAGCCGGGGAGCTGTTTTTT. This gives the protein CASSNSVNRAGELFF.

V gene TRBV14 combines with J gene TRBJ2-3, with D perhaps given as TRBD1 or TRBD2 (6 bases each). This CDR3 comprises 15 residues. The germline V and J ends were trimmed by 3 bases and 5 bases, with 15 bases remaining between them. Per germline, CDR1 SGHDN and CDR2 FVKESK. The chain's CDR3 is CASSHRGLSGDTQYF. The DNA of the CDR3 is TGTGCCAGCAGCCACCGGGGGCTTTCTGGAGATACGCAGTATTTT. The variable domain in full, with the rest retrieved from reference TRBV14 and TRBJ2-3, is EAGVTQFPSHSVIEKGQTVTLRCDPISGHDNLYWYRRVMGKEIKFLLHFVKESKQDESGMPNNRFLAERTGGTYSTLKVQPAELEDSGVYFCASSHRGLSGDTQYFGPGTRLTVL.

The V and J genes are TRBV7-8 and TRBJ1-2; D perhaps matches TRBD1 (6 bases). Per germline, CDR1 SGHVS and CDR2 FQNEAQ. The length of the CDR3 is 17 residues. V lost 5 bases, J lost 7 bases, and 26 bases lay in between. CDR3 nucleotide sequence: TGTGCCAGCAGCACACGGGGCAGGGGCTTCGAAGACAGTGGCTACACCTTC. Its translation is CASSTRGRGFEDSGYTF.

This CDR3 reads CSVEIWGNGAFF. The CDR3 bases are TGCAGCGTTGAGATTTGGGGGAATGGAGCTTTCTTT. The gene calls are TRBV29-1 and TRBJ1-1; D is possibly TRBD1 (5 bases). CDR1 is SQVTM, CDR2 ANQGSEA, per germline. The CDR3 loop spans 12 amino acids. V was shortened by 3 bases and J by 10 bases, with 15 bases between the two germline ends.

The chain has TRBV29-1 and TRBJ2-7; a weak D match, TRBD1 (6 bases). The CDR3 is made up of 14 amino acids. Germline CDR1 and CDR2: SQVTM and ANQGSEA. V lost 3 bases and J 1 base, leaving 13 bases between the germline ends. The CDR3 sequence: CSVDGQGSSYEQYF. Here the CDR3 DNA reads TGCAGCGTTGACGGGCAGGGGTCTTCCTACGAGCAGTACTTC.

The chain carries TRBV9 and TRBJ1-2; 8 bases are a match to TRBD1. CDR3 length: 15 amino acids. V lost 3 bases to trimming and J lost 8 bases; unmatched junction nucleotides: 12. Germline CDR1 SGDLS, CDR2 YYNGEE. CDR3 loop: CASSESGGAGEGYTF. The CDR3 DNA follows: TGTGCCAGCAGCGAATCAGGGGGCGCAGGGGAAGGCTACACCTTC.

The chain couples TRBV28 to TRBJ1-1; TRBD1 might be the D (6 bases). Germline V gene data show CDR1 as MDHEN and CDR2 as SYDVKM. V lost 6 bases and J lost 6, with 17 bases in between. This CDR3 has 14 residues. The CDR3 DNA follows: TGTGCCAGCAGCCTCATCACAGGGAGCGCTGAAGCTTTCTTT. This encodes CASSLITGSAEAFF.

This clone appeared a single time. The genes are TRBV27 and TRBJ2-5; no reliable D call. This CDR3 comprises 12 residues. Germline V gene sequence: CDR1 MNHEY, CDR2 SMNVEV (reference sequence). V was clipped by 4 bases and J by 8 bases, with 11 bases between them. The DNA for the CDR3 is TGTGCCAGCAGTTCCCTGGTTGGCACCCAGTACTTC. It encodes CASSSLVGTQYF.

This CDR3 reads CASSTRHGAMNTEAFF. CDR3 coding DNA: TGTGCCAGCAGCACCCGACATGGGGCAATGAACACTGAAGCTTTCTTT. This sequence joins TRBV7-9 and TRBJ1-1, with a weak D call TRBD1 (5 bases). The CDR3 has 16 amino acids. V dropped 5 bases and J dropped 0 bases, with 16 bases sitting between them. Germline V CDR1 and CDR2: SEHNR, FQNEAQ (reference sequence).

V gene TRBV13 combines with J gene TRBJ2-7, with a weak D call TRBD2 (6 bases). Trimming stripped 5 bases from V and 3 bases from J, with 17 bases between. The CDR3 covers 15 residues. The germline CDR1 and CDR2 sequences are PRHDT and FYEKMQ (reference sequence). The CDR3 loop is CASSPQGRGLYEQYF. The DNA of the CDR3 is TGTGCCAGCAGCCCCCAAGGGCGGGGTCTCTACGAGCAGTACTTC.